This T cell receptor (beta chain) derives from a study of OX40 agonist ivuxolimab in advanced cancers. Study overall: A diagnosis of hepatocellular carcinoma, melanoma, renal cell or head and neck cancer was present in dose-escalation patients. One patient with hepatocellular carcinoma and two with cutaneous melanoma, three in all, had partial responses.

Concerning this clone: No antigen is known for it.

Study results and limitations: Compared with others, partial responders at 0.1-3.0 mg/kg displayed clonal expansion among the lowest. Fewer expanded clones were found on average in CD4+ than in CD8+ T cells.

This table comes from immunoSEQ multiplex PCR, and its TCRdb copy is limited to in-frame clones, with some not included. Of 91,000 or so clones in the sample, around 86% were seen once. Trimming took 1 base from V and 0 from J, leaving 11 bases between them. Germline assignment: CDR1 MGHRA and CDR2 YSYEKL. This CDR3 comprises 16 residues. This sequence joins TRBV4-1 and TRBJ2-3, with D possibly matching TRBD2 (5 bases). This clonotype was obtained from an adult with an advanced solid tumor such as melanoma, head and neck, liver or kidney cancer. Sequencing was performed on CD4+ or CD8+ T cells sorted from blood, taken in a trial of the OX40 agonist ivuxolimab. CDR3 region: CASSQGSSLSTDTQYF. CDR3 coding DNA: TGCGCCAGCAGCCAAGGCTCTAGCCTTAGCACAGATACGCAGTATTTT.